The subject of this entry is one T cell receptor beta chain. Its antigen remains unknown. Through a sample-barcoded 5' primer and a J-beta primer mix, a second PCR was run for about 6 to 12 cycles. Tagging of each cDNA molecule was performed by a template-switch adaptor with 12 random nucleotides. MiXCR, run by TCRdb on the 5' RACE reads, gives a single entry per CDR3 protein. The sample contains around 2 million distinct CDR3 sequences, roughly two fifths of which appear only once. This specimen comes from a study of blood T cells in healthy people across ages. Samples each yielded at least 5 micrograms of total RNA. Study observations and caveats: More naive CD4+ cells and higher diversity marked long-lived donors relative to aged donors.

V was cut by 0 bases and J by 7 bases, with 11 bases left in between. The CDR3 contains 13 residues. Germline V gene sequence: CDR1 SGHRS, CDR2 YFSETQ. The sequence derives from a human donor in good health. The chain uses TRBV5-1 and TRBJ2-7, with unresolved D. Sequencing used blood. The CDR3 DNA follows: TGCGCCAGCAGCTTGGTGCCGAACAATGAGCAGTACTTC. Its translation: CASSLVPNNEQYF.